This T cell receptor beta chain derives from a study of molecular identifiers for immune sequencing clone quantification. Broader study findings: Clones carrying above 20 RNA copies accounted for over 98% of effector molecules, under 1% in naive cells. For highly expanded clones, sizes could be underestimated when identical TCR molecules share a barcode.

Germline V gene sequence: CDR1 DFQATT, CDR2 SNEGSKA (reference sequence). The CDR3 has 19 amino acids. V dropped 6 bases and J dropped 13; count of bases not matched to a gene: 32. Preparation methods for the bulk TCR libraries were those previously described, with listed TCR primers. TCRdb used MiXCR to reprocess the PCR reads, holding one entry per CDR3 protein. The sample comprises over 600,000 distinct CDR3 sequences, 15% to 20% of which are singletons, and around 0.86% rests with the top ten. The sample holds many counts of this clonotype. Antigen: not known. V and J are TRBV20-1 and TRBJ2-1, with 8 positions matching TRBD1. This receptor was identified in a human donor in good health. Some libraries in this study had Jurkat cell RNA spiked in. The sample was naive CD8+ T cells from blood, with Jurkat cell RNA spiked in. Subset noted: FACS-sorted CD8+CD4-CCR7+CD45RA+ naive T cells. The chain's CDR3 is CSAPGPWRDRTGPPTLQFF. The CDR3 DNA is TGCAGTGCCCCCGGCCCCTGGAGAGATAGGACAGGGCCCCCCACCTTACAGTTCTTC.